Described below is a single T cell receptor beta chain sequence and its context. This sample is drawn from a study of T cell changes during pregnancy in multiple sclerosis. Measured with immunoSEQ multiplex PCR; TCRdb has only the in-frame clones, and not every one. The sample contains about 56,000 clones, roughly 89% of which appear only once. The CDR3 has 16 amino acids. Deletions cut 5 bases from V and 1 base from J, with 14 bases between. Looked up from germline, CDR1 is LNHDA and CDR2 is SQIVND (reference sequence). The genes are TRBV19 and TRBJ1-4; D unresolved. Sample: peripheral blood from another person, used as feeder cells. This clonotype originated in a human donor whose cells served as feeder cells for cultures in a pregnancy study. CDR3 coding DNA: TGTGCCAGTAGTTCGCGGCAGAGGTTAACTAATGAAAAACTGTTTTTT. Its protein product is CASSSRQRLTNEKLFF.